The 21 T cell receptor beta chains below come from one sample, sequenced in a study of control samples from healthy donors and cancer patients. Only in-frame clones appear in the TCRdb table, and some are missing; sequencing was by immunoSEQ multiplex PCR. The sample yields roughly 130,000 clones, about nine tenths seen once. What was sequenced was blood. The receptors originated from a man in his late teens or twenties in good health.

V gene TRBV19 combines with J gene TRBJ1-1; 9 nucleotides align to TRBD1. J lost 11 bases, V lost 8 bases, and 9 bases had no gene match. The CDR3 is 12 residues long. Germline V gene lookup returns CDR1 LNHDA and CDR2 SQIVND (reference sequence). The CDR3 sequence: CASRTDRGTAFF. The DNA of the CDR3 is TGTGCCAGTCGAACGGACAGGGGTACGGCTTTCTTT.

The chain links TRBV19 to TRBJ1-1; tentatively, D is TRBD1 (6 bases). Trimming shortened V by 5 bases and J by 1 base, and 11 bases separated the two germline ends. The CDR3 length is 14 residues. CDR1 and CDR2 from the germline V gene are LNHDA and SQIVND (reference sequence). CDR3 bases: TGTGCCAGTAGTTCCTCGGACAGGAACACTGAAGCTTTCTTT. This encodes CASSSSDRNTEAFF.

The chain employs TRBV9 and TRBJ1-4; a possible D gene is TRBD1 (5 bases). CDR3 length: 12 amino acids. V was cut by 4 bases and J by 11 bases, with 12 bases left in between. The V gene's germline CDR1 is SGDLS and CDR2 YYNGEE. The CDR3 DNA reads as TGTGCCAGCAGCACTCGGGGCGGCAAACTGTTTTTT. Encoded protein: CASSTRGGKLFF.

The chain has TRBV7-2 and TRBJ1-5; D call uncertain. Trimming stripped 1 base from V and 4 bases from J, with 8 bases between. CDR3 length equals 14 residues. Germline lookup yields CDR1 SGHTA and CDR2 FQGNSA. Here the CDR3 reads CASSLVDGNQPQHF. The CDR3 DNA reads as TGTGCCAGCAGCTTAGTGGACGGAAATCAGCCCCAGCATTTT.

This chain links TRBV7-9 with TRBJ2-2; D unclear. Per the germline V gene, CDR1 is SEHNR and CDR2 is FQNEAQ (reference sequence). Trimming took 4 bases from V and 2 from J, leaving 8 bases between them. The CDR3 has 14 residues. CDR3 loop: CASSSNTNTGELFF. CDR3 DNA sequence: TGTGCCAGCAGCTCAAATACTAACACCGGGGAGCTGTTTTTT.

This clone has only one observation. The genes are TRBV19 and TRBJ2-5; D gene unclear. This CDR3 contains 14 residues. Trimming removed 8 bases from V and 1 base from J, with 14 bases in between. CDR1 LNHDA and CDR2 SQIVND come from the germline V gene (reference sequence). CDR3 bases: TGTGCCAGTGGGTCAGGAGAGGCCCAAGAGACCCAGTACTTC. Translated: CASGSGEAQETQYF. The full variable domain, completed using reference TRBV19 and TRBJ2-5, is DGGITQSPKYLFRKEGQNVTLSCEQNLNHDAMYWYRQDPGQGLRLIYYSQIVNDFQKGDIAEGYSVSREKKESFPLTVTSAQKNPTAFYLCASGSGEAQETQYFGPGTRLLVL.

The J gene is TRBJ2-1, the V gene TRBV7-9; D gene uncertain. The CDR3 is 14 residues long. The V gene lost 4 bases and the J gene lost 2 bases, with 9 bases spanning the gap. CDR1 and CDR2 from the germline V gene are SEHNR and FQNEAQ (reference sequence). CDR3 in amino acids: CASSSDGPYNEQFF. The CDR3 coding sequence is TGTGCCAGCAGCTCGGATGGTCCCTACAATGAGCAGTTCTTC.

This clone is a singleton in its sample. This chain joins TRBV11-1 and TRBJ2-1; D is perhaps TRBD2 (6 bases). V gave up 5 bases and J gave up 8 bases, with 22 bases separating them. The length of the CDR3 is 16 residues. From germline, CDR1 is SGHAT and CDR2 FQDESV (reference sequence). CDR3 residues: CASSPSWTTLGDEQFF. CDR3 DNA: TGTGCCAGCAGCCCAAGTTGGACTACCCTCGGGGATGAGCAGTTCTTC. The variable domain in full, completed from reference TRBV11-1 and TRBJ2-1, reads EAEVAQSPRYKITEKSQAVAFWCDPISGHATLYWYRQILGQGPELLVQFQDESVVDDSQLPKDRFSAERLKGVDSTLKIQPAELGDSAMYLCASSPSWTTLGDEQFFGPGTRLTVL.

J is TRBJ1-6 and V is TRBV5-1; unclear D gene. V lost 0 bases and J 2 bases, leaving 6 bases between the germline ends. This CDR3 has 15 residues. Germline CDR1 reads SGHRS; CDR2 reads YFSETQ. CDR3 sequence (DNA): TGCGCCAGCAGCTTGGACGGTCCCTATAATTCACCCCTCCACTTT. Translated: CASSLDGPYNSPLHF.

The genes are TRBV11-2 and TRBJ2-3; weak D call: TRBD1 (5 bases). The V gene lost 8 bases and the J gene lost 0 bases, with 9 bases spanning the gap. From germline, CDR1 is SGHAT and CDR2 FQNNGV. The CDR3 totals 13 residues. This CDR3 reads CASRQISTDTQYF. The CDR3 region has the DNA TGTGCCAGCCGACAGATAAGCACAGATACGCAGTATTTT.

This chain connects TRBV28 to TRBJ1-1; D unclear. Germline lookup yields CDR1 MDHEN and CDR2 SYDVKM. This CDR3 has 13 amino acids. V was cut by 8 bases and J by 4 bases, with 14 bases left in between. The DNA of the CDR3 is TGTGCCAGCGGAATTGGGGTTGGCACTGAAGCTTTCTTT. This encodes CASGIGVGTEAFF.

This sequence joins TRBV19 and TRBJ1-5; the D gene is possibly TRBD1 (6 bases). CDR3 length: 15 residues. In germline, CDR1 is LNHDA, CDR2 SQIVND (reference sequence). V was shortened by 10 bases and J by 0 bases, with 16 bases between the two germline ends. CDR3 residues: CATDDRSYSNQPQHF. As DNA, the CDR3 is TGTGCCACTGATGACAGGTCTTATAGCAATCAGCCCCAGCATTTT.

The rearrangement joins TRBV3-1 (or the pseudogene TRBV3-2) to TRBJ2-6, with D unclear. V was shortened by 9 bases and J by 0 bases, with 9 bases between the two germline ends. Germline V gives CDR1 LGHDT, CDR2 YNNKEL (reference sequence). This CDR3 spans 14 amino acids. CDR3 nucleotides: TGTGCCAGGGATTCCTTCTCTGGGGCCAACGTCCTGACTTTC. The encoded protein is CARDSFSGANVLTF.

This clone was observed once. The chain links TRBV7-9 to TRBJ2-3; maybe TRBD2 (6 bases). CDR3 size: 16 residues. V dropped 3 bases and J dropped 3 bases, with 16 bases sitting between them. In germline, CDR1 is SEHNR, CDR2 FQNEAQ (reference sequence). The CDR3 DNA reads as TGTGCCAGCAGCTTCGGAACCGGCGGGGCAACAGATACGCAGTATTTT. Amino acid sequence: CASSFGTGGATDTQYF.

Concerning this clone itself: At one end, the junction sequence differs from germline, possibly due to a read error. V gene TRBV7-7 combines with J gene TRBJ2-3, with TRBD2 matching over 9 bases. The CDR3 runs to 15 residues. CDR1 SSHAT and CDR2 FNYEAQ come from the germline V gene (reference sequence). The CDR3 protein is CASSSGLASTDTQYF. For the CDR3, the DNA is TGTGCTAGCAGCTCTGGACTAGCGAGCACAGATACGCAGTATTTT.

This sequence joins TRBV15 and TRBJ2-1; 8 nucleotides agree with TRBD2. The CDR3 totals 14 residues. V gave up 8 bases and J gave up 3 bases; unmatched junction bases: 6. Germline CDR1 LNHNV, CDR2 YYDKDF (reference sequence). CDR3 sequence: CATSPGGDYNEQFF. CDR3 coding DNA: TGTGCCACCTCTCCGGGGGGGGACTACAATGAGCAGTTCTTC.

V and J are TRBV27 and TRBJ1-5; 9 bases match TRBD1. J was trimmed by 9 bases and V by 5 bases; bases with no gene match: 8. This CDR3 spans 14 amino acids. CDR1 MNHEY and CDR2 SMNVEV come from the germline V gene (reference sequence). Written as DNA, the CDR3 is TGTGCCAGCAGTCCCCGACAGGGGGTTGGGCCCCAGCATTTT. Protein product: CASSPRQGVGPQHF.

The chain carries TRBV6-4 and TRBJ2-7; 7 nucleotides agree with TRBD2. The germline gives CDR1 MRHNA, CDR2 SNTAGT. V shed 8 bases, J shed 0 bases, and the junction held 16 bases outside the gene matches. The CDR3 consists of 17 residues. CDR3 region: CASAPFREAHCSYEQYV. The CDR3 DNA sequence: TGTGCCAGCGCCCCCTTCCGGGAGGCCCACTGCTCCTACGAGCAGTACGTC.

This sequence joins TRBV2 and TRBJ1-1; 7 bases match TRBD1. The V gene's germline CDR1 is SNHLY and CDR2 FYNNEI. The CDR3 extends over 13 amino acids. The V and J ends lost 11 bases and 2 bases, in that order; junction bases with no gene match: 8. The CDR3 DNA reads as TGTGCCGTACTGGGGACAGTCAACACTGAAGCTTTCTTT. It encodes CAVLGTVNTEAFF. The whole variable domain, filled in from reference TRBV2 and TRBJ1-1, reads EPEVTQTPSHQVTQMGQEVILRCVPISNHLYFYWYRQILGQKVEFLVSFYNNEISEKSEIFDDQFSVERPDGSNFTLKIRSTKLEDSAMYFCAVLGTVNTEAFFGQGTRLTVV.

The chain carries TRBV29-1 and TRBJ2-3; unclear D gene. Trimming cost V 4 bases and J 3 bases, with 8 bases left between them. This CDR3 is 12 amino acids long. Germline V gene data show CDR1 as SQVTM and CDR2 as ANQGSEA. The CDR3 nucleotides are TGCAGCGTTGTGGTTGGGACAGATACGCAGTATTTT. Protein sequence: CSVVVGTDTQYF.

V gene TRBV9 combines with J gene TRBJ1-1; D is undetermined. The CDR3 is 13 amino acids. V lost 3 bases, J lost 0 bases, and 6 bases lay in between. Germline V gene lookup returns CDR1 SGDLS and CDR2 YYNGEE. CDR3 DNA: TGTGCCAGCAGCGGCGGAGTGAACACTGAAGCTTTCTTT. This codes for CASSGGVNTEAFF.